This entry lists 30 T cell receptor beta chains sequenced from one sample in a study of spatial heterogeneity in lung cancer. General study results and limits: The number of expanded tumor alpha and beta chains correlated with mutation number.

TCRdb ran MiXCR on the 5' RACE reads and lists one entry per CDR3 protein. The repertoire holds about 7,700 distinct CDR3 sequences, with roughly a tenth as singletons. Time point specified: sample taken at primary tumor resection. Which antigens these TCRs recognize remains unknown. The sequencing here drew on lung tumor tissue, taken at surgery. The receptor source for this set is a male donor with early-stage non-small cell lung cancer.

This chain joins TRBV2 and TRBJ1-6; 10 bases map to TRBD1. CDR1 is SNHLY and CDR2 is FYNNEI in the germline V gene. The CDR3 totals 12 residues. J gave up 11 bases and V 8 bases, and 3 bases lay outside the gene matches. CDR3 loop: CASGQGGTPLHF. The CDR3 DNA is TGTGCCAGCGGACAGGGGGGAACACCCCTCCACTTT.

The chain combines TRBV6-5 with TRBJ1-6; 8 bases line up with TRBD1. J gave up 4 bases and V 6 bases, and 5 bases lay outside the gene matches. From germline, CDR1 is MNHEY and CDR2 SVGAGI. The CDR3 covers 15 residues. Here the CDR3 reads CASSAGGLYNSPLHF. The CDR3 nucleotides read TGTGCCAGCAGCGCAGGGGGCTTGTATAATTCACCCCTCCACTTT.

This clonotype was seen repeatedly, ten times or more. The chain is built from TRBV5-1 and TRBJ2-5; 9 nucleotides match TRBD1. V dropped 0 bases and J dropped 4; count of bases not matched to a gene: 4. Germline lookup yields CDR1 SGHRS and CDR2 YFSETQ. The CDR3 has 15 residues. CDR3 residues: CASSLGTGDGETQYF. The CDR3 nucleotides read TGCGCCAGCAGCTTGGGGACAGGGGACGGAGAGACCCAGTACTTC.

In this sample, this clonotype turned up many times. V gene TRBV11-2 combines with J gene TRBJ2-7; the D gene is possibly TRBD2 (5 bases). The CDR3 totals 15 residues. The V and J ends lost 4 bases and 3 bases respectively, with 16 bases between them. Germline lookup yields CDR1 SGHAT and CDR2 FQNNGV. The DNA for the CDR3 is TGTGCCAGCAGCTCGCGTGGAGCGGTCGGCTACGAGCAGTACTTC. As protein: CASSSRGAVGYEQYF.

This clonotype is medium-sized. The chain has TRBV5-5 and TRBJ1-5, with TRBD1 as a possible D gene (5 bases). Trimming shortened V by 6 bases and J by 1 base, and 14 bases separated the two germline ends. CDR1 SGHKS and CDR2 YYEKEE come from the germline V gene (reference sequence). The CDR3 covers 15 residues. The CDR3 nucleotides are TGTGCCAGCACCCGGGGCATCCGAAGCAATCAGCCCCAGCATTTT. Translated, it gives CASTRGIRSNQPQHF. Full variable domain (remainder filled in from reference TRBV5-5 and TRBJ1-5): DAGVTQSPTHLIKTRGQQVTLRCSPISGHKSVSWYQQVLGQGPQFIFQYYEKEERGRGNFPDRFSARQFPNYSSELNVNALLLGDSALYLCASTRGIRSNQPQHFGDGTRLSIL.

This clonotype has ten or more counts. The chain carries TRBV7-9 and TRBJ1-1, with TRBD1 matching 12 bases. J lost 1 base, V lost 6 bases, and 6 bases had no gene match. Germline V gene sequence: CDR1 SEHNR, CDR2 FQNEAQ (reference sequence). This CDR3 region has 16 residues. As DNA, the CDR3 is TGTGCCAGCAGGGGGACAGGGGGCGTCCGGAACACTGAAGCTTTCTTT. Translating gives CASRGTGGVRNTEAFF.

This clonotype rates as medium-sized. The chain uses TRBV28 and TRBJ1-4; D is ambiguous. V lost 3 bases and J 4 bases, leaving 9 bases between the germline ends. The germline gives CDR1 MDHEN, CDR2 SYDVKM. CDR3 length equals 14 residues. The CDR3 is CASSFYSLNEKLFF. CDR3 in DNA: TGTGCCAGCAGTTTTTACAGCCTTAATGAAAAACTGTTTTTT.

This chain links TRBV5-1 with TRBJ2-5; 8 bases map to TRBD1. The CDR3 is 15 residues long. Unmatched junction bases numbered 5, after V lost 0 bases and J lost 4 bases. The germline V gene encodes CDR1 SGHRS and CDR2 YFSETQ. In DNA, the CDR3 is TGCGCCAGCAGCTTGGAGGGACAGGAGGGAGAGACCCAGTACTTC. It encodes CASSLEGQEGETQYF.

Relative to its sample, this clonotype is medium-sized. This rearrangement joins TRBV18 to TRBJ1-5; the D is unclear. Germline V lookup: CDR1 KGHSH, CDR2 LQKENI. V lost 2 bases and J lost 0, with 8 bases in between. This CDR3 region has 15 residues. The CDR3 DNA reads as TGTGCCAGCTCACCAGCTGAGAATAGCAATCAGCCCCAGCATTTT. Translated, it gives CASSPAENSNQPQHF. The full variable domain, completed using reference TRBV18 and TRBJ1-5, is NAGVMQNPRHLVRRRGQEARLRCSPMKGHSHVYWYRQLPEEGLKFMVYLQKENIIDESGMPKERFSAEFPKEGPSILRIQQVVRGDSAAYFCASSPAENSNQPQHFGDGTRLSIL.

This clonotype is labeled medium-sized. The CDR3 coding sequence is TGTGCCAGCTCCTTACGGATCGGACAGGGAAGTGGATGCACCTTC. Translated, it gives CASSLRIGQGSGCTF. The chain joins TRBV11-2 to TRBJ1-2; 8 positions agree with TRBD1. The CDR3 consists of 15 residues. Germline lookup yields CDR1 SGHAT and CDR2 FQNNGV. J lost 13 bases, V lost 8 bases, and 21 bases had no gene match.

This clonotype was observed many times. The chain employs TRBV20-1 and TRBJ1-4, with unresolved D. CDR1 is DFQATT and CDR2 is SNEGSKA in the germline V gene (reference sequence). The CDR3 totals 10 residues. Trimming left V 3 bases short and J 7 bases short, with 3 bases between. The CDR3 coding sequence is TGCAGTGCTAGGTCTGAAAAACTGTTTTTT. Protein product: CSARSEKLFF.

This clonotype was counted at least ten times. CDR3 in DNA: TGTGCCACCTTGCGGGGTTTCTATTCACCCCTCCACTTT. Protein: CATLRGFYSPLHF. The J gene is TRBJ1-6, the V gene TRBV28; D is uncertain. The germline V and J ends were trimmed by 10 bases and 8 bases, with 15 bases remaining between them. Germline V gives CDR1 MDHEN, CDR2 SYDVKM. This CDR3 is built from 13 residues.

The J gene is TRBJ2-1, the V gene TRBV5-6; no firm D call. The CDR3 is 16 residues long. Trimming removed 3 bases at V and 7 bases at J, with 20 bases between. Germline CDR1 reads SGHDT; CDR2 reads YYEEEE. CDR3 bases: TGTGCCAGCAGCTCGTCTCTAAGGCTGTTGGGGAATGAGCAGTTCTTC. It translates to CASSSSLRLLGNEQFF.

The chain recombines TRBV7-2 with TRBJ1-2; D is unclear. The length of the CDR3 is 12 residues. Per germline, CDR1 SGHTA and CDR2 FQGNSA. The V end was cut by 2 bases, the J end by 1 base, with 2 bases between. CDR3 in amino acids: CASSLSNYGYTF. CDR3 coding DNA: TGTGCCAGCAGCTTAAGTAACTATGGCTACACCTTC.

This clonotype was recorded at least ten times. The chain uses TRBV28 and TRBJ2-2, with 10 bases that match TRBD1. V trimming: 4 bases; J trimming: 3 bases; junction bases outside the gene matches: 2. The CDR3 consists of 15 residues. CDR1 and CDR2 from the germline V gene are MDHEN and SYDVKM. This chain's CDR3 is CASSWTGGDTGELFF. For the CDR3, the DNA is TGTGCCAGCAGTTGGACAGGGGGGGACACCGGGGAGCTGTTTTTT. The whole variable domain, remainder taken from reference TRBV28 and TRBJ2-2, is DVKVTQSSRYLVKRTGEKVFLECVQDMDHENMFWYRQDPGLGLRLIYFSYDVKMKEKGDIPEGYSVSREKKERFSLILESASTNQTSMYLCASSWTGGDTGELFFGEGSRLTVL.

There are a few counts of this clonotype. The rearrangement joins TRBV5-1 to TRBJ2-7; the D gene is possibly TRBD2 (5 bases). V was clipped by 7 bases and J by 3 bases, with 20 bases between them. The CDR3 loop spans 15 amino acids. CDR1 and CDR2 (germline): SGHRS, YFSETQ. The CDR3 nucleotides read TGCGCCAGCCGTCAAAGTAGTGAGGGTAACTACGAGCAGTACTTC. This gives the protein CASRQSSEGNYEQYF.

This clonotype is classed as medium-sized. The gene calls are TRBV5-6 and TRBJ1-6; D may be TRBD1 (6 bases). In germline, CDR1 is SGHDT, CDR2 YYEEEE. There are 17 residues in the CDR3. Trimming took 3 bases from V and 9 from J, leaving 22 bases between them. CDR3 residues: CASSSLSGGTTSSPLHF. The DNA for the CDR3 is TGTGCCAGCAGCTCACTCTCGGGGGGCACGACGAGTTCACCCCTCCACTTT.

This clonotype was recorded a few times. The rearrangement joins TRBV5-1 to TRBJ1-1, with TRBD1 as a possible D gene (6 bases). V shed 7 bases and J shed 8 bases, with 15 bases lying between them. CDR3 size: 12 residues. Germline CDR1 SGHRS, CDR2 YFSETQ. CDR3 coding DNA: TGCGCCAGCTCCCCACAGGGCCTCGAAGCTTTCTTT. Translation gives CASSPQGLEAFF.

In its sample, this clonotype ranks as medium-sized (0.01 to 0.1%). The chain employs TRBV28 and TRBJ1-2; D gene unclear. The CDR3 sequence is 12 residues long. Trimming cost V 4 bases and J 5 bases, with 8 bases left between them. CDR1 MDHEN and CDR2 SYDVKM come from the germline V gene. As DNA, the CDR3 is TGTGCCAGCAGTTCATACACGTATGGCTACACCTTC. Protein: CASSSYTYGYTF.

Relative to its sample, this clonotype is medium-sized. This chain connects TRBV2 to TRBJ1-2; no clear D gene. The CDR3 consists of 12 residues. The V gene lost 4 bases and the J gene lost 7 bases, with 10 bases spanning the gap. CDR1 is SNHLY, CDR2 FYNNEI, per germline. The CDR3: CASSALVFGYTF. DNA of the CDR3: TGTGCCAGCAGTGCGCTAGTCTTTGGCTACACCTTC.

This clonotype is labeled as medium-sized. The genes are TRBV11-3 and TRBJ2-7, with D perhaps TRBD2 (6 bases). V dropped 1 base and J dropped 7 bases, with 14 bases sitting between them. The germline gives CDR1 SGHNT, CDR2 YENEEA. The CDR3 runs 14 residues. The CDR3 DNA is TGTGCCAGCAGCTTAGGAGCGGGCGGAGGGGAGCAGTACTTC. It is translated as CASSLGAGGGEQYF.

V usage is TRBV4-2 and J usage is TRBJ1-1; the D gene is possibly TRBD1 (5 bases). CDR3 length equals 17 residues. The V end lost 0 bases, the J end lost 5 bases, and 19 bases lay between the germline ends. Germline CDR1 LGHNA, CDR2 YNFKEQ. The CDR3 nucleotides read TGTGCCAGCAGCCAAGATAGTGACAGACCCTTAGGGACTGAAGCTTTCTTT. Protein product: CASSQDSDRPLGTEAFF.

This clonotype is medium-sized within its sample. This chain links TRBV11-1 with TRBJ2-5; D unresolved. The CDR3 contains 16 residues. Germline CDR1 and CDR2: SGHAT and FQDESV (reference sequence). Trimming cost V 0 bases and J 5 bases, with 16 bases left between them. CDR3 sequence reads: CASSLAPPPPAETQYF. CDR3 in DNA: TGTGCCAGCAGCTTAGCTCCTCCACCTCCGGCGGAGACCCAGTACTTC.

This clonotype showed up many times. V gene TRBV7-6 combines with J gene TRBJ2-2; 16 nucleotides line up with TRBD2. The CDR3 consists of 21 residues. Losses at the gene ends were 5 bases for V and 2 bases for J; bases not matched to a gene: 14. Germline CDR1 SGHVS, CDR2 FNYEAQ. The CDR3 DNA reads as TGTGCCAGCAGCCTCACCCCCGGGACTAGCGGGAGGGGTGGTAACACCGGGGAGCTGTTTTTT. Protein: CASSLTPGTSGRGGNTGELFF.

This clonotype was picked up a small number of times. CDR3 amino acids: CSARGRHNQPQHF. In nucleotides, the CDR3 is TGCAGTGCTAGAGGTCGACACAATCAGCCCCAGCATTTT. The chain uses TRBV20-1 and TRBJ1-5; no reliable D call. This CDR3 has 13 amino acids. The germline gives CDR1 DFQATT, CDR2 SNEGSKA (reference sequence). V dropped 1 base and J dropped 3 bases, with 7 bases sitting between them.

By proportion, this clonotype is medium-sized. The V gene is TRBV6-1, the J gene TRBJ2-7; 8 positions match TRBD1. CDR1 MNHNS and CDR2 SASEGT come from the germline V gene. Unmatched junction bases numbered 3, after V lost 8 bases and J lost 3 bases. The CDR3 is 12 amino acids. The CDR3 DNA follows: TGTGCCAGCTTAGACAGGGGCTACGAGCAGTACTTC. Its translation is CASLDRGYEQYF.

Only one count was recorded for this clonotype. This sequence may be a read error, since a much larger clone differs from it by one base. The chain employs TRBV30 and TRBJ2-3; 9 nucleotides match TRBD1. This CDR3 comprises 15 residues. The germline V gene encodes CDR1 GTSNPN and CDR2 SVGIG (reference sequence). The CDR3 bases are TGTGCCTGGAGCCCGGACAGGGGACCCGCAGATACGCGGTATTTT. Protein product: CAWSPDRGPADTRYF. Variable domain in full (rest from reference TRBV30 and TRBJ2-3): SQTIHQWPATLVQPVGSPLSLECTVEGTSNPNLYWYRQAAGRGLQLLFYSVGIGQISSEVPQNLSASRPQDRQFILSSKKLLLSDSGFYLCAWSPDRGPADTRYFGPGTRLTVL.

The rearrangement links TRBV19 to TRBJ2-3; 10 nucleotides line up with TRBD2. This CDR3 has 14 residues. The junction had 3 bases not matched to a gene; V was cut back by 5 bases and J by 4 bases. In germline, CDR1 is LNHDA, CDR2 SQIVND (reference sequence). The CDR3 sequence: CASSASGSADTQYF. The CDR3 DNA reads as TGTGCCAGTAGTGCTAGCGGGAGTGCAGATACGCAGTATTTT.

This chain links TRBV30 with TRBJ2-7, with 10 bases identical to TRBD2. The CDR3 runs 13 residues. Germline V lookup: CDR1 GTSNPN, CDR2 SVGIG (reference sequence). The trim removed 0 bases at V and 4 bases at J, leaving 0 bases unmatched. The DNA for the CDR3 is TGTGCCTGGAGTGTACTAGCGGGGTACGAGCAGTACTTC. This sequence encodes CAWSVLAGYEQYF.

This clonotype is judged medium-sized. V usage is TRBV19 and J usage is TRBJ1-5; D call uncertain. From germline, CDR1 is LNHDA and CDR2 SQIVND (reference sequence). The V end was cut by 6 bases, the J end by 6 bases, with 15 bases between. The CDR3 runs 14 residues. CDR3 coding DNA: TGTGCCAGTAGGGCATCCGGGCGTAGTCAGCCCCAGCATTTT. It translates to CASRASGRSQPQHF. The whole variable domain, filled in from reference TRBV19 and TRBJ1-5, reads DGGITQSPKYLFRKEGQNVTLSCEQNLNHDAMYWYRQDPGQGLRLIYYSQIVNDFQKGDIAEGYSVSREKKESFPLTVTSAQKNPTAFYLCASRASGRSQPQHFGDGTRLSIL.